What follows are 17 T cell receptor beta chains derived from one specimen sequenced in a study of blood T cells in healthy people across ages. A second 7 to 11 cycle PCR used barcoded and J-beta primers. One entry per CDR3 protein results from TCRdb running MiXCR on the 5' RACE reads. The sample lists about 700,000 distinct CDR3 sequences; about a third were seen once. Source material: blood. The receptors here all came from a woman of 80 years or more in good health.

This clonotype was seen more than once but under ten times. Being one base from a much bigger clone, this may be a read error. This rearrangement joins TRBV7-8 to TRBJ2-5; D might be TRBD2 (6 bases). V dropped 5 bases and J dropped 2 bases, with 9 bases sitting between them. This CDR3 spans 13 amino acids. The V gene's germline CDR1 is SGHVS and CDR2 FQNEAQ. The CDR3: CASSTGRQETQYF. CDR3 DNA sequence: TGTGCCAGCAGCACCGGGAGACAAGAGACCCAGTACTTC.

This clonotype was counted many times. CDR3 amino acids: CSARELAGGLSSYNEQFF. CDR3 in DNA: TGCAGTGCTAGAGAACTAGCGGGGGGCCTGAGCTCCTACAATGAGCAGTTCTTC. The rearrangement joins TRBV20-1 to TRBJ2-1; 12 bases align to TRBD2. Unmatched junction bases numbered 6, after V lost 0 bases and J lost 0 bases. The CDR3 is made up of 18 amino acids. Germline assignment: CDR1 DFQATT and CDR2 SNEGSKA (reference sequence).

The chain links TRBV20-1 to TRBJ2-6; D perhaps matches TRBD1 (5 bases). Between the trimmed V and J ends, which lost 2 bases and 4 bases, there was a span of 15 bases. This CDR3 contains 16 residues. Germline CDR1 is DFQATT and CDR2 is SNEGSKA (reference sequence). The CDR3 nucleotides are TGCAGTGCTAGATCGTTCGGGCAGGGAGGGGCCAACGTCCTGACTTTC. Translated: CSARSFGQGGANVLTF.

This clonotype came up many times. The chain uses TRBV7-2 and TRBJ2-3, with a tentative D call TRBD1 (6 bases). This CDR3 spans 15 amino acids. Trimming shortened V by 0 bases and J by 1 base, and 8 bases separated the two germline ends. Germline assignment: CDR1 SGHTA and CDR2 FQGNSA. CDR3 sequence (DNA): TGTGCCAGCAGCTTAGCGAGGACAGGCACAGATACGCAGTATTTT. Translating gives CASSLARTGTDTQYF.

There are many counts of this clonotype. The V and J genes are TRBV12-3 or TRBV12-4 and TRBJ2-3; 10 bases match TRBD2. V was pared by 6 bases and J by 4 bases, with 4 bases of the junction left unmatched. The CDR3 runs to 14 residues. CDR3 sequence (DNA): TGTGCCAGCAGCTATAGCGGGGGGTCAGATACGCAGTATTTT. Amino acids: CASSYSGGSDTQYF.

Ten or more counts support this clonotype. Given a much more abundant clone one base away, this may be a read error. This rearrangement joins TRBV4-1 to TRBJ2-5; D is unclear. The CDR3 is 14 residues long. Germline V gene sequence: CDR1 MGHRA, CDR2 YSYEKL. Trimming took off 0 bases at V and 5 bases at J, with 10 bases between the two ends. CDR3 residues: CASSQDEVCETQYF. The CDR3 DNA reads as TGCGCCAGCAGCCAAGATGAGGTCTGTGAGACCCAGTACTTC.

On this clonotype itself: A single base separates this from a much larger clone, so it may be a read error. The chain carries TRBV6-2 or TRBV6-3 and TRBJ2-2; D might be TRBD2 (6 bases). V lost 8 bases and J lost 6, with 13 bases in between. The CDR3 is 13 residues long. In germline, CDR1 is MNHEY, CDR2 SVGEGT. The CDR3 DNA reads TGTGCCAGCGGGGGGTTAGGCGCCGGGGAGCTGTTTTTT. It translates to CASGGLGAGELFF.

The CDR3, as DNA: TGCGCCAGCAGCTTGGTACCGGGGGCGAACACGAACACCGGGGAGCTGTTTTTT. This codes for CASSLVPGANTNTGELFF. The J gene is TRBJ2-2, the V gene TRBV5-1; D could derive from TRBD1 or TRBD2 (6 bases each). The CDR3 is made up of 18 amino acids. Germline V lookup: CDR1 SGHRS, CDR2 YFSETQ. V was shortened by 0 bases and J by 0 bases, with 15 bases between the two germline ends.

The chain links TRBV5-1 to TRBJ2-2; D unclear. Deletions cut 0 bases from V and 8 bases from J, with 8 bases between. The germline V gene has CDR1 SGHRS and CDR2 YFSETQ. This CDR3 has 13 residues. CDR3 in DNA: TGCGCCAGCAGCTTGGATACAATTGGGGAGCTGTTTTTT. Protein: CASSLDTIGELFF.

This clonotype was observed at least ten times. J is TRBJ2-1 and V is TRBV24-1, with 10 bases lining up with TRBD2. The CDR3 length is 16 residues. CDR1 and CDR2 (germline): KGHDR, SFDVKD. Trimming took 2 bases from V and 2 from J; bases not matched to a gene: 2. For the CDR3, the DNA is TGTGCCACCAGTGATTATCTAGCGGGGGCCTACAATGAGCAGTTCTTC. This encodes CATSDYLAGAYNEQFF.

Comments on this clonotype: This may be a read error: a much more frequent sequence differs by one nucleotide. CDR3 residues: CVSRGRQGAVYGYTF. DNA of the CDR3: TGTGTCAGCAGGGGTAGGCAGGGGGCGGTCTATGGCTACACCTTC. The chain is built from TRBV28 and TRBJ1-2, with TRBD1 matching over 8 bases. This CDR3 is 15 amino acids long. Germline lookup yields CDR1 MDHEN and CDR2 SYDVKM.

This chain links TRBV29-1 with TRBJ2-1, with D possibly being TRBD2 (7 bases). The CDR3 contains 12 residues. V was shortened by 6 bases and J by 6 bases, with 12 bases between the two germline ends. Germline V gives CDR1 SQVTM, CDR2 ANQGSEA. CDR3 coding DNA: TGCAGCGTGGGGAGGGGGGCCAATGAGCAGTTCTTC. It encodes CSVGRGANEQFF.

CDR3 amino acids: CASSYKVNTEAFF. CDR3 DNA: TGTGCCAGCAGTTACAAGGTGAACACTGAAGCTTTCTTT. V is TRBV6-5 and J is TRBJ1-1; D unclear. Germline V gives CDR1 MNHEY, CDR2 SVGAGI. The CDR3 totals 13 residues. With 2 bases removed from V and 0 bases from J, the gap between germline ends came to 4 bases.

This clonotype has a count of ten or more. The CDR3 DNA sequence: TGCGCCAGCAGCGCGGGGGACAGGATACATGGCTACACCTTC. This sequence encodes CASSAGDRIHGYTF. The V and J genes are TRBV5-1 and TRBJ1-2; 8 bases match TRBD1. Germline assignment: CDR1 SGHRS and CDR2 YFSETQ. Germline trimming cut 4 bases from V and 6 bases from J; bases unmatched to any gene: 8. This CDR3 is 14 amino acids long.

This clonotype was recorded at least ten times. The genes are TRBV5-6 and TRBJ2-7; D unresolved. The CDR3 has 10 residues. The ends were cut back, 5 bases at V and 7 bases at J, with 7 bases in the middle. CDR1 and CDR2 from the germline V gene are SGHDT and YYEEEE. CDR3 sequence: CASSPPEQYF. DNA of the CDR3: TGTGCCAGCAGTCCCCCGGAGCAGTACTTC.

The chain couples TRBV29-1 to TRBJ2-5; 9 positions agree with TRBD2. The J call is in doubt because the DNA end fits TRBJ2-7 better. The germline V gene encodes CDR1 SQVTM and CDR2 ANQGSEA. This CDR3 spans 15 amino acids. The CDR3 sequence: CSVEDFVSGGYEQYF. In DNA, the CDR3 is TGCAGCGTTGAAGATTTTGTTAGCGGGGGTTACGAGCAGTACTTC.

This rearrangement joins TRBV12-3 or TRBV12-4 to TRBJ1-2; the D gene is possibly TRBD1 (6 bases). The CDR3 sequence is 14 residues long. Trimming shortened V by 3 bases and J by 4 bases, and 12 bases separated the two germline ends. CDR3 amino acids: CASSLGHRSYGYTF. The CDR3 DNA reads TGTGCCAGCAGTTTGGGACATCGTAGCTATGGCTACACCTTC.